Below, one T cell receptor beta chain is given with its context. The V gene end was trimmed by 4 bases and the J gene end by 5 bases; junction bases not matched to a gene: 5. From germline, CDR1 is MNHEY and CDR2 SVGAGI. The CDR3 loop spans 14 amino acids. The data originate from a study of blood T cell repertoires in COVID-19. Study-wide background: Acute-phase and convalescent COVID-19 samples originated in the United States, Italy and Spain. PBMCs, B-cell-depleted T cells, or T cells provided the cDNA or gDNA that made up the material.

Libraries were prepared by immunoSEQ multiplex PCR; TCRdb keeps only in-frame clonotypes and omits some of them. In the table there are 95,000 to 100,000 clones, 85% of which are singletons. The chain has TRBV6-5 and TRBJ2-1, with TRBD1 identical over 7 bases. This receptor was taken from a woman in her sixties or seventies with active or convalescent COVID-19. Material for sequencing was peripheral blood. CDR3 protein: CASSSDRAHNEQFF. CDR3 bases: TGTGCCAGCAGTTCCGACAGGGCCCACAATGAGCAGTTCTTC.